The clone carrying this T cell receptor beta chain was picked up many times. What it recognizes is unknown. With a much larger clone just one base away, this may be a read error. The CDR3 sequence is 13 residues long. CDR1 and CDR2 from the germline V gene are SGHAT and FQNNGV. As originally analysed: The study built a papillary thyroid cancer distant-metastasis classifier from CDR3 differences across clinicopathological groups. TCRdb re-called the PCR reads with MiXCR. TCRdb's processing, not the authors', yielded these V and J calls. Among thousands of clones listed, about a quarter were seen once. The data derive from a study of metastatic and nonmetastatic thyroid tumors. In the study overall: The authors compared repertoires across blood and tumor or nodule tissue from malignant and benign thyroid patients.

Study outcomes and limitations: In both blood and tumor samples, TCR beta diversity was reported significantly higher for malignant than benign nodules.

Prior to thyroid surgery, none of the patients had received any treatment. Sequencing was done on a sample of adjacent normal tissue. This TCR derives from a female donor with papillary thyroid cancer or a benign thyroid nodule (not recorded which). Some clones in this sample may be carry-over from other donors' samples. The rearrangement links TRBV11-2 to TRBJ1-2; 7 bases are a match to TRBD1. The CDR3 DNA is TGTGCCAGCAACTTAGGACAGGCCTATGGCTACACCTTC. Protein: CASNLGQAYGYTF.